This entry describes one TCR beta chain. These data belong to a study of blood T cell repertoires in COVID-19. About the research overall: COVID-19 samples, acute and convalescent, were from the United States, Italy and Spain.

Measured with immunoSEQ multiplex PCR; TCRdb has only the in-frame clones, and not every one. Among about 200,000 clones listed, roughly 88% were seen once. The CDR3 has 14 amino acids. Trimming cost V 5 bases and J 1 base, with 8 bases left between them. CDR1 is KGHDR, CDR2 SFDVKD, per germline. This sequence joins TRBV24-1 and TRBJ2-1; TRBD1 is a possible D gene (5 bases). The sample was PBMCs or T cells enriched from blood (not recorded which). The TCR originated in a man in his forties or fifties with acute COVID-19. CDR3 nucleotides: TGTGCCACCAGTGGGTCAGGGTCCTACAATGAGCAGTTCTTC. This codes for CATSGSGSYNEQFF.